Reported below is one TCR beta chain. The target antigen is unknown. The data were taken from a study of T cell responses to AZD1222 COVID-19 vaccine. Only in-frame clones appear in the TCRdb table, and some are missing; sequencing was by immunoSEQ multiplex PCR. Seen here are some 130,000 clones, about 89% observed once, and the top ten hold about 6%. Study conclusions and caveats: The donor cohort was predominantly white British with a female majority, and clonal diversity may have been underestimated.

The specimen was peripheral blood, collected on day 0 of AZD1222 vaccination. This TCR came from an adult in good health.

The DNA for the CDR3 is TGTGCCAGCAAACGGGACACTAAAACTAATGAAAAACTGTTTTTT. This translates into CASKRDTKTNEKLFF. The chain employs TRBV6-5 and TRBJ1-4; D is perhaps TRBD1 (6 bases). Trimming took 7 bases from V and 1 from J, leaving 13 bases between them. The CDR3 is 15 amino acids. Germline V gives CDR1 MNHEY, CDR2 SVGAGI.